The source of this TCR beta chain is a study of blood T cell repertoires in COVID-19. Across the whole study: The samples span acute and convalescent COVID-19 from the United States, Italy and Spain. Sample material is recorded as cDNA or gDNA derived from T cells, B-cell-depleted T cells, or PBMCs.

Methods used by the authors: Reference gene primer amplification yielded estimated nucleated cell counts. Generated by immunoSEQ multiplex PCR, the TCRdb table keeps only in-frame clones and is missing some. That table furnishes V, J and clone size, whereas the DNA furnished D and trimming. The sample lists roughly 100,000 clones; roughly four fifths were seen once. CDR3 length equals 14 residues. Germline V lookup: CDR1 MNHEY, CDR2 SVGAGI. Trimming cost V 6 bases and J 2 bases; bases outside gene matches: 3. The J gene is TRBJ2-1, the V gene TRBV6-5; 8 bases map to TRBD2. This TCR was sampled from a man between 60 and 75 years old with acute or convalescent COVID-19. Sequencing was done on a sample of peripheral blood. The CDR3 DNA reads TGTGCCAGCAGCCCGGGACTAGCCTACAATGAGCAGTTCTTC. It specifies CASSPGLAYNEQFF.